Below are 2 T cell receptor beta chains sequenced from a single sample in a study of blood T cell repertoires in COVID-19. Clones were sequenced by immunoSEQ multiplex PCR, and TCRdb holds only the in-frame ones, with some missing. The sample comprises about 220,000 clones, about 81% of which are singletons, and 5.2% rests with the top ten. Material for sequencing was peripheral blood. The source of these receptors is a woman between 70 and 85 years old with COVID-19, enrolled during active disease.

This chain uses TRBV18 with TRBJ1-6; 9 bases align to TRBD1. Per the germline V gene, CDR1 is KGHSH and CDR2 is LQKENI. The CDR3 sequence is 16 residues long. The junction had 6 bases not matched to a gene; V was cut back by 3 bases and J by 6 bases. The CDR3: CASSPQTGGRNSPLHF. The DNA of the CDR3 is TGTGCCAGCTCACCCCAAACAGGGGGCCGTAATTCACCCCTCCACTTT.

The rearrangement joins TRBV30 to TRBJ1-3, with 7 bases that match TRBD1. V lost 1 base to trimming and J lost 0 bases; unmatched junction nucleotides: 6. The CDR3 covers 16 residues. The V gene's germline CDR1 is GTSNPN and CDR2 SVGIG (reference sequence). Written as DNA, the CDR3 is TGTGCCTGGAGTGGGTTATCAGGGGGCTCTGGAAACACCATATATTTT. As protein: CAWSGLSGGSGNTIYF.